The 12 T cell receptor beta chains listed next were all sequenced from one sample in a study of blood T cells in healthy people across ages. A second PCR, run for 7 to 11 cycles, used a sample-barcoded 5' primer plus a J-beta primer mix. MiXCR, applied by TCRdb to the 5' RACE reads, yields one record per CDR3 protein. The data show 600,000 to 850,000 distinct CDR3 sequences, with about 42% seen just once and 20% to 25% held by the top ten. What was sequenced was blood. Receptors were obtained from a woman aged 55 to 70 in good health.

This clonotype was seen ten or more times. The genes are TRBV5-1 and TRBJ2-5; no clear D gene. The CDR3 is made up of 13 amino acids. Germline V gene sequence: CDR1 SGHRS, CDR2 YFSETQ. V was pared by 0 bases and J by 3 bases, with 6 bases between. CDR3 residues: CASSLETKETQYF. In DNA, the CDR3 is TGCGCCAGCAGCTTGGAGACAAAAGAGACCCAGTACTTC. The variable domain in full, with the rest retrieved from reference TRBV5-1 and TRBJ2-5, is KAGVTQTPRYLIKTRGQQVTLSCSPISGHRSVSWYQQTPGQGLQFLFEYFSETQRNKGNFPGRFSGRQFSNSRSEMNVSTLELGDSALYLCASSLETKETQYFGPGTRLLVL.

A remark on this clonotype: One end of the junction does not line up with germline, which may come from a read error. The chain links TRBV4-2 to TRBJ2-7, with D perhaps TRBD1 (6 bases). This CDR3 has 15 amino acids. Germline V gene data show CDR1 as LGHNA and CDR2 as YNFKEQ. The CDR3 DNA sequence: TGTACCAGCAGCCCACCCGGGCAGGGGAACTACGAGCAGTACTTC. The encoded protein is CTSSPPGQGNYEQYF.

To note about this clonotype: A much more abundant neighbour one base away suggests this may be a read error. The chain is built from TRBV6-2 or TRBV6-3 and TRBJ2-1; TRBD1 matches 9 bases. The germline V gene has CDR1 MNHEY and CDR2 SVGEGT. The CDR3 loop spans 15 amino acids. V dropped 5 bases and J dropped 7; count of bases not matched to a gene: 9. The CDR3 region is CASSAGTGCLNEQFF. CDR3 nucleotides: TGTGCCAGCAGTGCCGGGACAGGGTGTTTAAATGAGCAGTTCTTC.

The gene calls are TRBV28 and TRBJ1-2, with no clear D. Trimming pared 4 bases from V and 5 bases from J, leaving 20 bases between. From germline, CDR1 is MDHEN and CDR2 SYDVKM. The CDR3 extends over 16 amino acids. The CDR3 protein is CASSYRPGSGKYGYTF. In nucleotides, the CDR3 is TGTGCCAGCAGTTATAGGCCCGGGAGCGGTAAATATGGCTACACCTTC.

The CDR3 loop reads CASRYIRTGINQPQHF. The CDR3 DNA is TGTGCCAGCAGATATATTCGGACAGGGATCAATCAGCCCCAGCATTTT. The chain couples TRBV6-2 or TRBV6-3 to TRBJ1-5; 8 nucleotides match TRBD1. Looked up from germline, CDR1 is MNHEY and CDR2 is SVGEGT. The CDR3 runs 16 residues. V was clipped by 6 bases and J by 3 bases; unmatched bases: 10.

This clonotype was seen more than once but under ten times. This sequence joins TRBV29-1 and TRBJ2-1, with 9 bases matching TRBD1. V lost 7 bases and J lost 8; bases outside the gene matches: 15. Germline CDR1 is SQVTM and CDR2 is ANQGSEA. This CDR3 is 15 amino acids long. The CDR3 DNA follows: TGCAGCGACACACAGGGGGCGCGTATAAGTGATGAGCAGTTCTTC. This encodes CSDTQGARISDEQFF.

The chain employs TRBV25-1 and TRBJ2-5; 9 nucleotides match TRBD1. The DNA end is more similar to TRBJ2-7, so the J call may be wrong. Per the germline V gene, CDR1 is MGHDK and CDR2 is SYGVNS. This CDR3 is built from 16 residues. For the CDR3, the DNA is TGTGCCAGCAAAGGGGGAGGGACAGGGTATGTCGACGAGCAGTACTTC. It is translated as CASKGGGTGYVDEQYF.

The chain links TRBV18 to TRBJ1-1, with a possible D match to TRBD1 (5 bases). Germline V gene data show CDR1 as KGHSH and CDR2 as LQKENI. CDR3 length: 14 amino acids. V was shortened by 3 bases and J by 4 bases, with 12 bases between the two germline ends. CDR3 loop: CASSPTGGSTEAFF. The DNA of the CDR3 is TGTGCCAGCTCACCTACTGGGGGTAGCACTGAAGCTTTCTTT.

The CDR3, as DNA: TGTGCCAGCAGCTCCCCCTACGGGGGCCTCGTTAATGAGCAGTTCTTC. Translated, it gives CASSSPYGGLVNEQFF. The gene calls are TRBV12-3 or TRBV12-4 and TRBJ2-1; D assignment may be TRBD1 or TRBD2 (6 bases each). This CDR3 has 16 amino acids. Trimming took 6 bases from V and 7 from J, leaving 22 bases between them.

This clonotype was seen more than once but under ten times. The CDR3 here is CASSQESGGGGNRNEKLFF. DNA of the CDR3: TGTGCCAGCAGCCAAGAATCGGGGGGCGGCGGTAATAGAAATGAAAAACTGTTTTTT. This chain links TRBV4-2 with TRBJ1-4, with D perhaps matching TRBD1 (6 bases). Deletions cut 0 bases from V and 5 bases from J, with 22 bases between. The length of the CDR3 is 19 residues. The V gene's germline CDR1 is LGHNA and CDR2 YNFKEQ.

This clonotype appeared a few times. V gene TRBV20-1 combines with J gene TRBJ2-1, with a tentative D call TRBD2 (6 bases). The CDR3 has 11 amino acids. V was shortened by 2 bases and J by 10 bases, with 9 bases between the two germline ends. In germline, CDR1 is DFQATT, CDR2 SNEGSKA (reference sequence). The CDR3 DNA reads TGCAGTGCTAGACCGGGAGAAGAGCAGTTCTTC. Encoded protein: CSARPGEEQFF.

J is TRBJ2-3 and V is TRBV20-1; 9 bases agree with TRBD2. The CDR3 sequence is 15 residues long. The germline V gene has CDR1 DFQATT and CDR2 SNEGSKA (reference sequence). V lost 6 bases, J lost 3 bases, and 10 bases stayed unmatched. CDR3 in DNA: TGCAGTGCATGTCCCGGGACTAGCCCAACAGATACGCAGTATTTT. The encoded protein is CSACPGTSPTDTQYF.